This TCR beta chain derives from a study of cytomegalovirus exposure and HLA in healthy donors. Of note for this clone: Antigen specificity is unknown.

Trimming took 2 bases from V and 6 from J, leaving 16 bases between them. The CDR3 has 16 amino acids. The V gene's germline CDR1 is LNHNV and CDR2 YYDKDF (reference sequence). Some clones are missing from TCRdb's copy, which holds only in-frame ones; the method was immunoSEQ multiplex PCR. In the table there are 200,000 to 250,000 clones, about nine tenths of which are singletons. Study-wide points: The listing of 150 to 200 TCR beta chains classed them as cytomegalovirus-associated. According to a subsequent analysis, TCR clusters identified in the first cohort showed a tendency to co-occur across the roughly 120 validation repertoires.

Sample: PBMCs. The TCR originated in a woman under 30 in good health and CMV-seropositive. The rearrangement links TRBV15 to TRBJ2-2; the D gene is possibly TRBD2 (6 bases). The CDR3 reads CATSRSFGEEAGELFF. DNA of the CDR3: TGTGCCACCAGCAGATCCTTCGGGGAGGAGGCCGGGGAGCTGTTTTTT.